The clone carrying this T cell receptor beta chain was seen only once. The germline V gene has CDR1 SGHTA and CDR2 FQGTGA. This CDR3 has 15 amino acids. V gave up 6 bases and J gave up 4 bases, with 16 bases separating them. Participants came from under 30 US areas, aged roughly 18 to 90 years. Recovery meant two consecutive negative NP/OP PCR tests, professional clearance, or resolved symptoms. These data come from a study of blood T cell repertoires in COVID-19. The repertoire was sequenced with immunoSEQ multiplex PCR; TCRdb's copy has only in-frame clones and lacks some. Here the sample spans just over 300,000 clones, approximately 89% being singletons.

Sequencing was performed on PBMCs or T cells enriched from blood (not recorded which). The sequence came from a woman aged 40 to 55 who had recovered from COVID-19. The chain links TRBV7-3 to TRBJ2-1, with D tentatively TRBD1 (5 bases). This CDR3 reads CASRKGAEPYNEQFF. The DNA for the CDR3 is TGTGCCAGCAGAAAAGGGGCGGAACCTTACAATGAGCAGTTCTTC.